This T cell receptor beta chain was observed in a study of T cell responses to AZD1222 COVID-19 vaccine. The method was immunoSEQ multiplex PCR; TCRdb's version includes in-frame clones alone and lacks a portion of them. The sample has approximately 110,000 clones, 80% to 85% seen once. In the case of this clone: Its cognate antigen is unknown.

The germline V and J ends were trimmed by 0 bases and 5 bases, with 13 bases remaining between them. This CDR3 has 16 residues. Germline assignment: CDR1 MNHEY and CDR2 SVGAGI. The study, taken as a whole, reports: Mapped onto spike, vaccine-associated CD4 TCRs spanned it and were dominant at 160-218 and 743-854. None of the repertoires were sampled until the peak T cell response had passed. Clonal diversity was possibly underestimated, and the donors were mostly white British, with more females.

This sample comprised peripheral blood, obtained on day 0 of AZD1222 vaccination. The genes are TRBV6-5 and TRBJ2-2; D is unresolved. The TCR originated in an adult in good health. The CDR3 protein is CASSYSIGTKTGELFF. For the CDR3, the DNA is TGTGCCAGCAGTTACTCGATAGGTACTAAGACCGGGGAGCTGTTTTTT.